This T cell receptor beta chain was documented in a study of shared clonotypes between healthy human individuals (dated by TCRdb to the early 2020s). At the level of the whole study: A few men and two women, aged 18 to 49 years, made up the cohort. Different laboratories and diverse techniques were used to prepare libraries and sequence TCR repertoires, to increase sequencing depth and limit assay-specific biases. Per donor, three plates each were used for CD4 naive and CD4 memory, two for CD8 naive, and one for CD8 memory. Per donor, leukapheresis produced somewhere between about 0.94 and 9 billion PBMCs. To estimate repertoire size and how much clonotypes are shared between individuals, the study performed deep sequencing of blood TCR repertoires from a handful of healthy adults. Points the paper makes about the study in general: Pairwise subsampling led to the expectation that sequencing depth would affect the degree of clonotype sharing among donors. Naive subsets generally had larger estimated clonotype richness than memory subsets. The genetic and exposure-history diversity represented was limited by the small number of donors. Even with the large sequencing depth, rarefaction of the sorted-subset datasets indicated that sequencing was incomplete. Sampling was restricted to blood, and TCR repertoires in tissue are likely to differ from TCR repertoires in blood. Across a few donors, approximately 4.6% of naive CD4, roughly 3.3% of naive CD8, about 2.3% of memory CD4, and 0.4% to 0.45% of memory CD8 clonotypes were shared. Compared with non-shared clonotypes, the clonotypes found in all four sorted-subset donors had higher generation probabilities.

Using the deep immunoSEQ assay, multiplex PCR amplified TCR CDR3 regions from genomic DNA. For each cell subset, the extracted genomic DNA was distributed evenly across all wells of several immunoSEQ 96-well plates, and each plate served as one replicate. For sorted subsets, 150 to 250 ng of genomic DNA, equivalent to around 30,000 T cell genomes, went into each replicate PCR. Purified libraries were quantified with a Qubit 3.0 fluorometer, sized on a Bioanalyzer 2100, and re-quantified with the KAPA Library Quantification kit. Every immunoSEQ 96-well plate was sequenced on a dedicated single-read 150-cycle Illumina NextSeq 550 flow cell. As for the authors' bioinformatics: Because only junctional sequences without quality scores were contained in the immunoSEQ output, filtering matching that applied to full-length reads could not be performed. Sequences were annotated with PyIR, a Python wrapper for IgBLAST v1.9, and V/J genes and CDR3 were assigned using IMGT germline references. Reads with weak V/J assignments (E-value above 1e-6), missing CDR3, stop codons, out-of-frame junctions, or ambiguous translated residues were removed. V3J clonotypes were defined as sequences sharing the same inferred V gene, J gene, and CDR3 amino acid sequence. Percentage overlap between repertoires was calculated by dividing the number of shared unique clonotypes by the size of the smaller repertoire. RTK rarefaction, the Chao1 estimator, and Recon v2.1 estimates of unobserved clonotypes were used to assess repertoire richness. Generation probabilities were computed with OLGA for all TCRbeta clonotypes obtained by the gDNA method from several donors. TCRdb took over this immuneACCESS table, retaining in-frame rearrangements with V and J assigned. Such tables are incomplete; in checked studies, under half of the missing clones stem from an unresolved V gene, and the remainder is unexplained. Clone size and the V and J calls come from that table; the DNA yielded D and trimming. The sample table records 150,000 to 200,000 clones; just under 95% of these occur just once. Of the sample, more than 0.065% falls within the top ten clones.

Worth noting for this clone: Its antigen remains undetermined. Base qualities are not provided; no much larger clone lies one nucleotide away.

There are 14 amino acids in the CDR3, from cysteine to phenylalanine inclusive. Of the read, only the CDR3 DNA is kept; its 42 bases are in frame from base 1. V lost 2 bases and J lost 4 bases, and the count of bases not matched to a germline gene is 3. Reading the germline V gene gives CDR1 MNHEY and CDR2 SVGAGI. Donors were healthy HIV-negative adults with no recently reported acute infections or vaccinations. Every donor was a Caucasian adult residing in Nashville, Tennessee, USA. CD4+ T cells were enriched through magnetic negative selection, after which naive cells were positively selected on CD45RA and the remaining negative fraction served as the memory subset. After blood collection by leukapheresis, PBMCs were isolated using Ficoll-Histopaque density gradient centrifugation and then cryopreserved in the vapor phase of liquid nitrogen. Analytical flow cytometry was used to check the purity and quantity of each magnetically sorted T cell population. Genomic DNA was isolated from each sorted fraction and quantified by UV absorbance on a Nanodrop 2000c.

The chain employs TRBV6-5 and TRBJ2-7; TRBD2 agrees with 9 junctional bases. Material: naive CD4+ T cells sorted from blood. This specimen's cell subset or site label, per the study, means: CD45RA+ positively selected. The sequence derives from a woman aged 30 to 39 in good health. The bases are TGTGCCAGCAGTTACCGTAGCGGGAGTTACGAGCAGTACTTC. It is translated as CASSYRSGSYEQYF.